Below, 18 T cell receptor beta chains from the same sample are listed, as sequenced in a study of response to subunit inactivated influenza vaccine listed by TCRdb under 2018. Library preparation employed RT-PCR. Sequencing was performed on an Illumina HiSeq 2500. The public sequencing data were trimmed at Q25 with fastp and processed into clonotypes with MiXCR by TCRdb, which kept only in-frame beta chains. Identical CDR3 protein sequences are pooled into one entry, listed with their most common genes and DNA. This sample holds under 950,000 distinct CDR3 sequences; around 20% were observed only once. The ten most abundant clones make up roughly a tenth of the sample. The input for sequencing was PBMCs from blood, taken roughly 5 days after vaccination. These receptors all come from a man in his fifties or sixties who received an inactivated influenza vaccine. Donor details come from another sample of the same person, matched by shared clones.

In DNA form, the CDR3 reads TGTGCCAGCAGTTCCCGGCCGGGGCCGATCTACAATGAGCAGTTCTTC. The encoded protein is CASSSRPGPIYNEQFF. V usage is TRBV12-3 or TRBV12-4 and J usage is TRBJ2-1; D possibly uses TRBD1 or TRBD2 (5 bases each). Between the trimmed V and J ends, which lost 4 bases and 3 bases, there was a span of 16 bases. This CDR3 has 16 residues.

This clonotype was seen a few times. The chain joins TRBV20-1 to TRBJ2-5, with unresolved D. The CDR3 runs to 12 residues. From germline, CDR1 is DFQATT and CDR2 SNEGSKA (reference sequence). Deletions cut 0 bases from V and 9 bases from J, with 11 bases between. The CDR3 region is CSARDPPGAQYF. The CDR3 nucleotides read TGCAGTGCTAGAGATCCCCCTGGGGCCCAGTACTTC.

The chain is built from TRBV27 and TRBJ2-1; D is possibly TRBD2 (5 bases). V was clipped by 3 bases and J by 0 bases, with 18 bases between them. The CDR3 contains 18 residues. Germline V CDR1 and CDR2: MNHEY, SMNVEV (reference sequence). The DNA of the CDR3 is TGTGCCAGCAGTTTCGTTAGCCCTAGCCTCTTCTCCTACAATGAGCAGTTCTTC. Protein sequence: CASSFVSPSLFSYNEQFF.

This clonotype was seen more than once but under ten times. The chain combines TRBV20-1 with TRBJ2-6; D is unclear. From germline, CDR1 is DFQATT and CDR2 SNEGSKA (reference sequence). This CDR3 contains 14 residues. Trimming stripped 3 bases from V and 1 base from J, with 7 bases between. The CDR3 is CSASKASGANVLTF. CDR3 coding DNA: TGCAGTGCTAGTAAGGCATCTGGGGCCAACGTCCTGACTTTC.

This clonotype was detected once. The chain combines TRBV20-1 with TRBJ2-5, with D perhaps matching TRBD1 (5 bases). The CDR3 loop spans 14 amino acids. CDR1 and CDR2 from the germline V gene are DFQATT and SNEGSKA (reference sequence). Trimming took off 5 bases at V and 2 bases at J, with 15 bases between the two ends. CDR3 DNA: TGCAGTGCTCGGCTTGGGGCTCTACAAGAGACCCAGTACTTC. Protein: CSARLGALQETQYF.

This clonotype was seen a few times. J is TRBJ2-7 and V is TRBV5-1; 9 nucleotides line up with TRBD1. Losses at the gene ends were 1 base for V and 3 bases for J; bases not matched to a gene: 8. Looked up from germline, CDR1 is SGHRS and CDR2 is YFSETQ. The length of the CDR3 is 16 residues. The CDR3 DNA follows: TGCGCCAGCAGCTTGACCCGGGACAGGGCAGACTACGAGCAGTACTTC. Translating it yields CASSLTRDRADYEQYF.

This clonotype came up many times. V is TRBV20-1 and J is TRBJ2-5; 10 bases map to TRBD2. The V gene's germline CDR1 is DFQATT and CDR2 SNEGSKA (reference sequence). The trim removed 3 bases at V and 5 bases at J, leaving 9 bases unmatched. The CDR3 consists of 15 residues. CDR3 nucleotides: TGCAGTGCTAGTTTTCTAGCGGGAGCTGGGGAGACCCAGTACTTC. Translated, it gives CSASFLAGAGETQYF.

The chain carries TRBV20-1 and TRBJ1-5, with D possibly matching TRBD1 (5 bases). CDR1 DFQATT and CDR2 SNEGSKA come from the germline V gene (reference sequence). V lost 3 bases and J lost 5, with 20 bases in between. This CDR3 contains 16 residues. The CDR3: CSASVLSGTADQPQHF. The CDR3 bases are TGCAGTGCTAGTGTACTGAGCGGGACGGCAGATCAGCCCCAGCATTTT.

V gene TRBV5-1 combines with J gene TRBJ1-4, with D perhaps matching TRBD1 (6 bases). Germline V gives CDR1 SGHRS, CDR2 YFSETQ. V gave up 4 bases and J gave up 4 bases, with 14 bases separating them. The CDR3 is 15 amino acids. CDR3 coding DNA: TGCGCCAGCAGCAGGGAACAGGGTCGTAATGAAAAACTGTTTTTT. The encoded protein is CASSREQGRNEKLFF.

This clonotype was counted ten times or more. The chain combines TRBV20-1 with TRBJ2-1; 10 bases are a match to TRBD2. V trimming: 6 bases; J trimming: 4 bases; junction bases outside the gene matches: 9. Per the germline V gene, CDR1 is DFQATT and CDR2 is SNEGSKA (reference sequence). This CDR3 spans 15 amino acids. This CDR3 is CSAALAGETYNEQFF. CDR3 bases: TGCAGTGCGGCCCTAGCGGGGGAGACTTACAATGAGCAGTTCTTC.

This clonotype showed up just a few times. The J gene is TRBJ1-2, the V gene TRBV6-2 or TRBV6-3; 9 bases are shared with TRBD1. CDR3 length: 17 amino acids. Trimming at V came to 2 bases and at J to 0 bases, leaving 7 bases not matched to a gene. Germline assignment: CDR1 MNHEY and CDR2 SVGEGT. CDR3 in DNA: TGTGCCAGCAGTTACACAACAGGGGGCGAAGCTAACTATGGCTACACCTTC. Its translation: CASSYTTGGEANYGYTF.

This clonotype was seen many times. The rearrangement links TRBV2 to TRBJ2-1; maybe TRBD2 (5 bases). Trimming pared 4 bases from V and 2 bases from J, leaving 9 bases between. The V gene's germline CDR1 is SNHLY and CDR2 FYNNEI. The CDR3 has 14 residues. The CDR3 coding sequence is TGTGCCAGCAGTGTGGCGGGCCCCTACAATGAGCAGTTCTTC. The encoded protein is CASSVAGPYNEQFF.

This clonotype was observed many times. V usage is TRBV7-2 and J usage is TRBJ2-3; D ambiguous. In germline, CDR1 is SGHTA, CDR2 FQGNSA. The CDR3 loop spans 17 amino acids. The V end lost 1 base, the J end lost 0 bases, and 14 bases lay between the germline ends. Written as DNA, the CDR3 is TGTGCCAGCAGCTTAGTCGTGGCTAGTCGCAGCACAGATACGCAGTATTTT. It yields the protein CASSLVVASRSTDTQYF.

This clonotype turned up a few times. This chain uses TRBV7-2 with TRBJ2-1; 9 bases match TRBD1. This CDR3 is 23 amino acids long. The V and J ends lost 3 bases and 4 bases, in that order; junction bases with no gene match: 28. CDR1 and CDR2 from the germline V gene are SGHTA and FQGNSA. DNA of the CDR3: TGTGCCAGCAGCTTTATAACGCCCCTTCGGCCCATCGGACAGGGGTTGAGATACAATGAGCAGTTCTTC. The encoded protein is CASSFITPLRPIGQGLRYNEQFF.

In this sample, this clonotype turned up a few times. This rearrangement joins TRBV28 to TRBJ2-5; TRBD2 might be the D (6 bases). Trimming left V 6 bases short and J 5 bases short, with 16 bases between. CDR3 length equals 14 residues. CDR1 is MDHEN and CDR2 is SYDVKM in the germline V gene. This CDR3 reads CASRDYPLRETQYF. CDR3 in DNA: TGTGCCAGCAGGGACTATCCTTTGAGGGAGACCCAGTACTTC.

CDR3 nucleotide sequence: TGTGCCACCAAAGATGACGGGCAGGCTTGGCAGTTCTTC. As protein: CATKDDGQAWQFF. The chain joins TRBV2 to TRBJ2-1; D unclear. The germline CDR1 and CDR2 sequences are SNHLY and FYNNEI. The CDR3 loop spans 13 amino acids. Trimming cost V 10 bases and J 12 bases, with 22 bases left between them.

The chain has TRBV6-1 and TRBJ1-5; D unresolved. The CDR3 runs 15 residues. V lost 6 bases, J lost 2 bases, and 14 bases lay in between. Germline loops: CDR1 MNHNS, CDR2 SASEGT. The CDR3 nucleotides are TGTGCCAGCAGCCGAGGAGGTAATGGCAATCAGCCCCAGCATTTT. The encoded protein is CASSRGGNGNQPQHF.

This clonotype was found a few times. The rearrangement joins TRBV5-1 to TRBJ1-1; D might be TRBD1 (6 bases). This CDR3 spans 14 amino acids. Trimming removed 4 bases at V and 1 base at J, with 11 bases between. Germline values: CDR1 SGHRS, CDR2 YFSETQ. The CDR3 DNA is TGCGCCAGCAGCACCACAGGGTGGAACACTGAAGCTTTCTTT. Protein sequence: CASSTTGWNTEAFF.